This T cell receptor beta chain was captured by sequencing in a study of cytomegalovirus exposure and HLA in healthy donors. The study ran its PCR with 60 Vbeta and 13 Jbeta primers. Generated by immunoSEQ multiplex PCR, the TCRdb table keeps only in-frame clones and is missing some. The table includes over 85,000 clones, 7.6% detected once. Trimming took off 7 bases at V and 9 bases at J, with 28 bases between the two ends. The CDR3 spans 16 residues. Germline V gene sequence: CDR1 SGHNT, CDR2 YYREEE (reference sequence). Input material: PBMCs. This sequence originates from a man in his forties or fifties in good health and CMV-seronegative. The rearrangement uses TRBV5-4 and TRBJ2-5; TRBD2 is a possible D gene (7 bases). CDR3 loop: CASQPRGAGPTGAQYF. CDR3 DNA sequence: TGTGCCAGCCAGCCACGGGGGGCGGGCCCCACCGGGGCCCAGTACTTC.